The rows below give T cell receptor beta chains drawn from one sample of a study of cytomegalovirus exposure and HLA in healthy donors. Generated by immunoSEQ multiplex PCR, the TCRdb table keeps only in-frame clones and is missing some. The data hold 150,000 to 250,000 clones, with about 82% observed a single time. The sequenced material came from PBMCs. The source of these receptors is a woman between 50 and 59 years old in good health and CMV-seronegative. CDR3s include the opening cysteine and the closing phenylalanine or tryptophan. Fields, in order: D gene, clone size, J gene, V gene, CDR3 DNA, CDR3 protein. The D gene is left open where the match is weak. Size is omitted from some rows. Given values are once, few, many or a class for expanded clones.

d_gene: .
abundance: .
j_gene: TRBJ2-1
v_gene: TRBV27
CDR3nt: TGTGCCAGCAGATTCAGTGCCGGAGCCTACAATGAGCAGTTCTTC
CDR3aa: CASRFSAGAYNEQFF

d_gene: TRBD1
abundance: .
j_gene: TRBJ1-3
v_gene: TRBV11-2
CDR3nt: TGTGCCAGCAGCCTACAACAGGGGGTACCTGGAAACACCATATATTTT
CDR3aa: CASSLQQGVPGNTIYF

d_gene: TRBD1
abundance: medium-sized
j_gene: TRBJ1-1
v_gene: TRBV4-1
CDR3nt: TGCGCCAGCTCGAACCTACAGGGGGGCGCTGAAGCTTTCTTT
CDR3aa: CASSNLQGGAEAFF

d_gene: .
abundance: once
j_gene: TRBJ1-2
v_gene: TRBV11-1
CDR3nt: TGTGCCAGCAGCTTAGTATCGTTGAACTATGGCTACACCTTC
CDR3aa: CASSLVSLNYGYTF

d_gene: TRBD2
abundance: .
j_gene: TRBJ2-7
v_gene: TRBV10-3
CDR3nt: TGTGCCATCAGTGGCCCCCAAGCGGGAGTGGGAGAGCAGTACTTC
CDR3aa: CAISGPQAGVGEQYF

d_gene: .
abundance: .
j_gene: TRBJ2-7
v_gene: TRBV9
CDR3nt: TGTGCCAGCAGCCCCCGGGAAGGGAGGCCCTACGAGCAGTACTTC
CDR3aa: CASSPREGRPYEQYF

d_gene: TRBD2
abundance: .
j_gene: TRBJ2-3
v_gene: TRBV5-6
CDR3nt: TGTGCCAGCAGTCAGGGACTAGCGGGCACAGATACGCAGTATTTT
CDR3aa: CASSQGLAGTDTQYF

d_gene: TRBD1
abundance: once
j_gene: TRBJ2-7
v_gene: TRBV19
CDR3nt: TGTGCCAGTAGTCAAGGACAGGGGCATCCCTACGAGCAGTACTTC
CDR3aa: CASSQGQGHPYEQYF

d_gene: .
abundance: .
j_gene: TRBJ2-7
v_gene: TRBV6-5
CDR3nt: TGTGCCAGCATAGAAAACGGGAGACCCCACGAGCAGTACTTC
CDR3aa: CASIENGRPHEQYF

d_gene: TRBD2
abundance: .
j_gene: TRBJ2-1
v_gene: TRBV2
CDR3nt: TGTGCCAGCAGTGAACTAGCGGGAGTGGGCAATGAGCAGTTCTTC
CDR3aa: CASSELAGVGNEQFF

d_gene: TRBD1
abundance: .
j_gene: TRBJ1-2
v_gene: TRBV4-2
CDR3nt: TGTGCCAGCAGCCATGAAGGACAGGGCGGTCGGGGCTACACCTTC
CDR3aa: CASSHEGQGGRGYTF

d_gene: .
abundance: .
j_gene: TRBJ2-5
v_gene: TRBV4-2
CDR3nt: TGTGCCAGCAGCCCAACTACATCTTTGGAGACCCAGTACTTC
CDR3aa: CASSPTTSLETQYF

d_gene: .
abundance: .
j_gene: TRBJ2-5
v_gene: TRBV5-5
CDR3nt: TGTGCCAGCAGCTTCCCCGGAGGAGGAGAGACCCAGTACTTC
CDR3aa: CASSFPGGGETQYF

d_gene: .
abundance: .
j_gene: TRBJ1-3
v_gene: TRBV30
CDR3nt: TGTGCCTGGAGGACCCTAGGAGGAAACACCATATATTTT
CDR3aa: CAWRTLGGNTIYF

d_gene: TRBD2
abundance: .
j_gene: TRBJ2-1
v_gene: TRBV7-2
CDR3nt: TGTGCCAGCAGCTTAGAGGGGACTAGCTACAGGTTCTTC
CDR3aa: CASSLEGTSYRFF

d_gene: .
abundance: .
j_gene: TRBJ1-2
v_gene: TRBV7-9
CDR3nt: TGTGCCAGCAGCTTTACTAACAGGGACGATGGCTACACCTTC
CDR3aa: CASSFTNRDDGYTF

d_gene: TRBD1
abundance: few
j_gene: TRBJ2-7
v_gene: TRBV10-1
CDR3nt: TGCGCCAGCAGTGAACCCGGGACAGGGGGACACGAGCAGTACTTC
CDR3aa: CASSEPGTGGHEQYF

d_gene: .
abundance: few
j_gene: TRBJ2-2
v_gene: TRBV5-1
CDR3nt: TGCGCCAGCAGCTTGGCGTCTAGCGCGAACACCGGGGAGCTGTTTTTT
CDR3aa: CASSLASSANTGELFF

d_gene: TRBD2
abundance: .
j_gene: TRBJ2-3
v_gene: TRBV2
CDR3nt: TGTGCCAGCAGAACCGGGACTAGCGGATATAGCACAGATACGCAGTATTTT
CDR3aa: CASRTGTSGYSTDTQYF

d_gene: .
abundance: few
j_gene: TRBJ2-7
v_gene: TRBV19
CDR3nt: TGTGCCAGTAGTCTCTCCCGGGGGGCTCCATCCGAGCAGTACTTC
CDR3aa: CASSLSRGAPSEQYF

d_gene: TRBD1
abundance: .
j_gene: TRBJ2-2
v_gene: TRBV4-1
CDR3nt: TGCGCCAGCAGCCAGTCCACAGACAGGGGCGCGAACACCGGGGAGCTGTTTTTT
CDR3aa: CASSQSTDRGANTGELFF

d_gene: TRBD1
abundance: few
j_gene: TRBJ2-7
v_gene: TRBV7-9
CDR3nt: TGTGCCAGCAGCTCAGCCTGGGGACAGGAATTCTACGAGCAGTACTTC
CDR3aa: CASSSAWGQEFYEQYF